This T cell receptor (beta chain) was profiled in a study of T cells in Graves' hyperthyroidism and ophthalmopathy. Criteria for exclusion of patients were uncontrolled infection, other autoimmune disease, pregnancy or lactation. Notes on the study in general: Ophthalmopathy stood apart from stable hyperthyroidism in a 13 V-J model. In blood, most of the thyroid clonotypes expanded above 0.001 were also present. Ophthalmopathy onset followed model prediction by a median around six months.

TCR beta CDR3 region amplification was performed from RNA transcripts. An initial round of RT-PCR targeting the TCR CDR3 relied on the HTBI primer set. TCRdb re-analysed the multiplex PCR reads in MiXCR, keeping a single row per CDR3 protein. The sample consists of around 540,000 distinct CDR3 sequences, roughly a sixth of them appearing once. This clonotype occurred many times. As yet, its antigen is unknown. The CDR3 has 16 amino acids. Per germline, CDR1 MNHEY and CDR2 SVGEGT. V lost 2 bases and J lost 6, with 19 bases in between. This TCR derives from a woman in her thirties with Graves' ophthalmopathy. The genes are TRBV6-2 or TRBV6-3 and TRBJ1-2, with D possibly matching TRBD1 (5 bases). The sequenced material came from blood. CDR3 sequence (DNA): TGTGCCAGCAGTTACCGAGGGGTGATGAAACGGGATGGCTACACCTTC. Protein sequence: CASSYRGVMKRDGYTF.